This T cell receptor (beta chain) came from a study of T-cell memory formation after mild COVID-19. This clonotype has a count of ten or more. V dropped 6 bases and J dropped 0 bases, with 9 bases sitting between them. Germline V gene lookup returns CDR1 SGHRS and CDR2 YFSETQ. This CDR3 comprises 14 residues. UMIs and sample barcodes were carried by the TCR alpha and TCR beta cDNA libraries that 5'RACE produced using constant-segment primers. In TCRdb, the 5' RACE reads were re-called with MiXCR into one record per CDR3 protein. The table has 250,000 to 350,000 distinct CDR3 sequences, roughly an eighth seen once.

Source material: PBMCs or a T cell subset sorted from them (not recorded which). This sequence joins TRBV5-1 and TRBJ2-2, with D maybe TRBD2 (6 bases). This clonotype was obtained from a young man who had mild COVID-19 (a few samples of this study predate the infection). Cell type and time point are not known. The DNA of the CDR3 is TGCGCCAGCAACACGGGAGCGAACACCGGGGAGCTGTTTTTT. This gives the protein CASNTGANTGELFF.